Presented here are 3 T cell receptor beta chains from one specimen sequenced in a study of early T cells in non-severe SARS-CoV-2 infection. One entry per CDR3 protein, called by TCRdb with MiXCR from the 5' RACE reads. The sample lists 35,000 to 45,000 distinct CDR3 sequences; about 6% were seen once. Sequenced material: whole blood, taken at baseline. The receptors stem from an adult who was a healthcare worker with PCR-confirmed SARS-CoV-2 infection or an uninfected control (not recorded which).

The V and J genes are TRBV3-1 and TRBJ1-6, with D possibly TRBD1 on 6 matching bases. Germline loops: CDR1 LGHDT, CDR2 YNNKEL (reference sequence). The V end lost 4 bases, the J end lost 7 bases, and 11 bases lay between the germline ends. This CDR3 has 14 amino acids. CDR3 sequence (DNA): TGTGCCAGCAGCCTTCCGGGACAAAATTCACCCCTCCACTTT. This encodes CASSLPGQNSPLHF.

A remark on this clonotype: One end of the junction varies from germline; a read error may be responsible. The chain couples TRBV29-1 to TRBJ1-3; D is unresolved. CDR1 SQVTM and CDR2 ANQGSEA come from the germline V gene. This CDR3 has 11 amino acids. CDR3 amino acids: CSAAVGSTIYF. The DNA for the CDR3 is TGCAGCGCTGCGGTTGGAAGCACCATATATTTT.

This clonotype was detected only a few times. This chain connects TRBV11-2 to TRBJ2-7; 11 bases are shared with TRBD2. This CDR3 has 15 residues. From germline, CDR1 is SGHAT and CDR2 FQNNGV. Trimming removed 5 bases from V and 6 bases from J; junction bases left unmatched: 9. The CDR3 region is CASSRPSGGPPEQYF. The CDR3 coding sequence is TGTGCCAGCAGCCGCCCTAGCGGGGGGCCTCCCGAGCAGTACTTC.